These 5 T cell receptor beta chains share one sample of origin, sequenced in a study of blood T cell repertoires in COVID-19. Method: immunoSEQ multiplex PCR; TCRdb's copy keeps in-frame clones and lacks some. The sample lists some 250,000 clones, around 82% occurring once. Sequencing was performed on peripheral blood. The receptor source for this set is a man at least 80 years old with acute or convalescent COVID-19.

The chain uses TRBV7-9 and TRBJ2-7; 10 bases are a match to TRBD1. This CDR3 has 15 amino acids. The V gene's germline CDR1 is SEHNR and CDR2 FQNEAQ (reference sequence). J was trimmed by 3 bases and V by 6 bases; bases with no gene match: 8. The CDR3 DNA reads TGTGCCAGCAGGAAGTTTGGACAGGGGGGCTACGAGCAGTACTTC. Its translation is CASRKFGQGGYEQYF.

This chain links TRBV2 with TRBJ2-1, with 12 bases fitting TRBD2. V was pared by 6 bases and J by 4 bases, with 1 base of the junction left unmatched. The CDR3 totals 14 residues. Per the germline V gene, CDR1 is SNHLY and CDR2 is FYNNEI. CDR3 sequence: CASRGLAGYNEQFF. The CDR3 DNA follows: TGTGCCAGCAGGGGACTAGCGGGTTACAATGAGCAGTTCTTC.

V is TRBV28 and J is TRBJ2-1; 9 positions match TRBD1. The J segment lost 9 bases and the V segment lost 6 bases, leaving 6 bases of the junction unmatched. This CDR3 has 13 amino acids. CDR1 is MDHEN and CDR2 is SYDVKM in the germline V gene. The CDR3 loop reads CASRLTGGGEQFF. CDR3 sequence (DNA): TGTGCCAGCAGGTTGACAGGGGGGGGTGAGCAGTTCTTC.

V and J are TRBV9 and TRBJ2-7; 8 nucleotides line up with TRBD2. Germline CDR1 is SGDLS and CDR2 is YYNGEE. V shed 5 bases and J 2 bases; nucleotides not matched to a gene: 9. The CDR3 is 15 residues long. CDR3 protein: CASSPHGGAPYEQYF. The CDR3 DNA is TGTGCCAGCAGTCCGCACGGGGGGGCCCCCTACGAGCAGTACTTC.

The chain uses TRBV5-1 and TRBJ2-7; a possible D gene is TRBD1 (6 bases). The CDR3 contains 14 residues. Germline assignment: CDR1 SGHRS and CDR2 YFSETQ. The V and J ends lost 0 bases and 5 bases respectively, with 12 bases between them. CDR3 in amino acids: CASSLAGQNHEQYF. The CDR3 region has the DNA TGCGCCAGCAGCTTGGCCGGACAGAACCACGAGCAGTACTTC.